These T cell receptor beta chains were read from a single sample in a study of shared clonotypes between healthy human individuals. The table came from immunoSEQ multiplex PCR; TCRdb's copy has only in-frame clones and leaves some out. The sample yields 750,000 to 1,000,000 clones, around 92% seen once. Input material: naive CD8+ T cells sorted from blood. The receptors derive from a man aged 25 to 40 in good health. The CDR3 runs from the conserved cysteine through the conserved F or W. The order of the fields is clone size, J gene, D gene, V gene, CDR3 protein, CDR3 DNA. A D gene is named only where the DNA matches it firmly. Clone size is given for some rows only: seen once, a few or many times, or a class if the clone is expanded.

abundance: NA
j_gene: TRBJ2-2
d_gene: NA
v_gene: TRBV7-2
CDR3aa: CASSLVRDRFTGELFF
CDR3nt: TGTGCCAGCAGCTTGGTGCGGGATAGATTCACCGGGGAGCTGTTTTTT

abundance: NA
j_gene: TRBJ2-2
d_gene: NA
v_gene: TRBV4-1
CDR3aa: CASSQVSRLVQIGELFF
CDR3nt: TGCGCCAGCAGCCAAGTGTCGCGACTAGTCCAAATCGGGGAGCTGTTTTTT

abundance: few
j_gene: TRBJ1-5
d_gene: NA
v_gene: TRBV4-1
CDR3aa: CASSLIGSGVNQPQHF
CDR3nt: TGCGCCAGCAGCCTGATAGGATCAGGGGTAAATCAGCCCCAGCATTTT

abundance: NA
j_gene: TRBJ2-2
d_gene: NA
v_gene: TRBV27
CDR3aa: CASSGLVNTGELFF
CDR3nt: TGTGCCAGCAGTGGGCTGGTAAATACCGGGGAGCTGTTTTTT

abundance: NA
j_gene: TRBJ2-7
d_gene: NA
v_gene: TRBV2
CDR3aa: CASSGASREQYF
CDR3nt: TGTGCCAGCAGTGGGGCGTCTCGGGAGCAGTACTTC

abundance: NA
j_gene: TRBJ1-4
d_gene: NA
v_gene: TRBV27
CDR3aa: CASSPRGRAEKLFF
CDR3nt: TGTGCCAGCAGCCCTAGGGGCAGGGCAGAAAAACTGTTTTTT

abundance: once
j_gene: TRBJ2-1
d_gene: NA
v_gene: TRBV15
CDR3aa: CATSRPLGIYNEQFF
CDR3nt: TGTGCCACCAGCAGACCCCTGGGAATCTACAATGAGCAGTTCTTC

abundance: NA
j_gene: TRBJ2-5
d_gene: NA
v_gene: TRBV13
CDR3aa: CASSFFSVPGLETQYF
CDR3nt: TGTGCCAGCAGCTTCTTCTCGGTCCCGGGGCTGGAGACCCAGTACTTC

abundance: NA
j_gene: TRBJ2-6
d_gene: NA
v_gene: TRBV27
CDR3aa: CASSLQRAGANVLTF
CDR3nt: TGTGCCAGCAGTTTACAACGAGCTGGGGCCAACGTCCTGACTTTC

abundance: NA
j_gene: TRBJ2-7
d_gene: NA
v_gene: TRBV27
CDR3aa: CASSFFTTPYEQYF
CDR3nt: TGTGCCAGCAGTTTTTTTACTACACCCTACGAGCAGTACTTC

abundance: NA
j_gene: TRBJ1-2
d_gene: NA
v_gene: TRBV4-3
CDR3aa: CASSHTGRWDNYGYTF
CDR3nt: TGCGCCAGCAGCCATACTGGCCGGTGGGATAACTATGGCTACACCTTC

abundance: once
j_gene: TRBJ2-7
d_gene: TRBD2
v_gene: TRBV27
CDR3aa: CASSVSPGGSYEQYF
CDR3nt: TGTGCCAGCAGCGTCTCCCCGGGGGGCTCCTACGAGCAGTACTTC

abundance: NA
j_gene: TRBJ2-1
d_gene: NA
v_gene: TRBV12-5
CDR3aa: CASGLQGDRDEQFF
CDR3nt: TGTGCTAGTGGCCTACAGGGAGATAGGGATGAGCAGTTCTTC

abundance: NA
j_gene: TRBJ2-7
d_gene: NA
v_gene: TRBV29-1
CDR3aa: CSVYGRSYEQYF
CDR3nt: TGCAGCGTCTATGGGAGATCCTACGAGCAGTACTTC

abundance: NA
j_gene: TRBJ2-7
d_gene: NA
v_gene: TRBV14
CDR3aa: CASSQRMSSYEQYF
CDR3nt: TGTGCCAGCAGCCAACGTATGAGCTCCTACGAGCAGTACTTC

abundance: NA
j_gene: TRBJ2-2
d_gene: NA
v_gene: TRBV7-2
CDR3aa: CASRHDTGFRDTGELFF
CDR3nt: TGTGCCAGCAGGCACGATACAGGGTTTAGGGACACCGGGGAGCTGTTTTTT

abundance: NA
j_gene: TRBJ2-5
d_gene: NA
v_gene: TRBV7-9
CDR3aa: CASSLQSETQYF
CDR3nt: TGTGCCAGCAGCCTACAGTCAGAGACCCAGTACTTC

abundance: NA
j_gene: TRBJ2-7
d_gene: NA
v_gene: TRBV28
CDR3aa: CASSLTSYEQYF
CDR3nt: TGTGCCAGCAGTTTAACTAGCTACGAGCAGTACTTC

abundance: NA
j_gene: TRBJ2-7
d_gene: NA
v_gene: TRBV4-1
CDR3aa: CASSQDWRGLYEQYF
CDR3nt: TGCGCCAGCAGCCAAGATTGGAGGGGCCTCTACGAGCAGTACTTC

abundance: NA
j_gene: TRBJ1-2
d_gene: NA
v_gene: TRBV7-8
CDR3aa: CASSSRDRLVYGYTF
CDR3nt: TGTGCCAGCAGCTCCCGGGACCGATTAGTTTATGGCTACACCTTC

abundance: NA
j_gene: TRBJ2-5
d_gene: NA
v_gene: TRBV28
CDR3aa: CASSLIGDGETQYF
CDR3nt: TGTGCCAGCAGTTTAATAGGGGATGGGGAGACCCAGTACTTC

abundance: NA
j_gene: TRBJ2-5
d_gene: TRBD2
v_gene: TRBV27
CDR3aa: CASRLGEGHLLSQYF
CDR3nt: TGTGCCAGCAGGTTGGGGGAGGGCCACCTATTGTCCCAGTACTTC

abundance: once
j_gene: TRBJ1-3
d_gene: NA
v_gene: TRBV15
CDR3aa: CATSRDRGENTIYF
CDR3nt: TGTGCCACCAGCAGAGATCGGGGCGAAAACACCATATATTTT

abundance: NA
j_gene: TRBJ2-7
d_gene: TRBD1
v_gene: TRBV10-2
CDR3aa: CASSGGRGRYEQYF
CDR3nt: TGCGCCAGCAGTGGAGGCAGGGGGCGCTACGAGCAGTACTTC

abundance: NA
j_gene: TRBJ1-1
d_gene: NA
v_gene: TRBV28
CDR3aa: CASRDWGTEAFF
CDR3nt: TGTGCCAGCAGGGATTGGGGCACTGAAGCTTTCTTT

abundance: NA
j_gene: TRBJ2-1
d_gene: NA
v_gene: TRBV7-9
CDR3aa: CASSPTMVGGTDRRRQFF
CDR3nt: TGTGCCAGCAGCCCCACTATGGTAGGAGGGACCGACCGTCGCCGGCAGTTCTTC

abundance: NA
j_gene: TRBJ2-7
d_gene: NA
v_gene: TRBV27
CDR3aa: CASSLIESHEQYF
CDR3nt: TGTGCCAGCAGTTTGATAGAATCCCACGAGCAGTACTTC

abundance: once
j_gene: TRBJ1-2
d_gene: TRBD1
v_gene: TRBV27
CDR3aa: CASSPLPTGSLYGYTF
CDR3nt: TGTGCCAGCAGTCCCCTCCCGACAGGGAGTCTTTATGGCTACACCTTC

abundance: NA
j_gene: TRBJ1-2
d_gene: NA
v_gene: TRBV5-1
CDR3aa: CASSLGGDRGYTF
CDR3nt: TGCGCCAGCAGCTTGGGGGGTGACCGTGGCTACACCTTC

abundance: once
j_gene: TRBJ2-7
d_gene: NA
v_gene: TRBV13
CDR3aa: CASSPTGKSYEQYF
CDR3nt: TGTGCCAGCAGTCCTACCGGGAAATCCTACGAGCAGTACTTC

abundance: once
j_gene: TRBJ2-1
d_gene: TRBD2
v_gene: TRBV7-2
CDR3aa: CASSVSAGEGEQFF
CDR3nt: TGTGCCAGCAGCGTCTCGGCGGGAGAGGGTGAGCAGTTCTTC

abundance: few
j_gene: TRBJ2-1
d_gene: TRBD1
v_gene: TRBV9
CDR3aa: CASSVRPPGQGTINEQFF
CDR3nt: TGTGCCAGCAGCGTAAGGCCCCCGGGACAGGGGACAATCAATGAGCAGTTCTTC

abundance: NA
j_gene: TRBJ2-2
d_gene: TRBD2
v_gene: TRBV15
CDR3aa: CATSRDLAKREGSAGELFF
CDR3nt: TGTGCCACCAGCAGAGATCTTGCAAAGCGGGAGGGGTCGGCCGGGGAGCTGTTTTTT

abundance: NA
j_gene: TRBJ2-5
d_gene: NA
v_gene: TRBV7-9
CDR3aa: CASSYTGELAQYF
CDR3nt: TGTGCCAGCAGCTACACGGGGGAATTGGCCCAGTACTTC

abundance: NA
j_gene: TRBJ1-5
d_gene: NA
v_gene: TRBV9
CDR3aa: CASSRGGNQPQHF
CDR3nt: TGTGCCAGCAGCCGTGGGGGCAATCAGCCCCAGCATTTT

abundance: once
j_gene: TRBJ2-7
d_gene: TRBD2
v_gene: TRBV5-5
CDR3aa: CASSWTSGVYEQYF
CDR3nt: TGTGCCAGCAGCTGGACTAGCGGAGTCTACGAGCAGTACTTC

abundance: NA
j_gene: TRBJ2-7
d_gene: NA
v_gene: TRBV14
CDR3aa: CASSQVRLEQYF
CDR3nt: TGTGCCAGCAGCCAAGTACGGTTAGAGCAGTACTTC

abundance: NA
j_gene: TRBJ2-7
d_gene: NA
v_gene: TRBV7-6
CDR3aa: CASSLLAQTKGSEQYF
CDR3nt: TGTGCCAGCAGCTTATTGGCCCAAACCAAGGGGAGCGAGCAGTACTTC

abundance: NA
j_gene: TRBJ2-5
d_gene: TRBD1
v_gene: TRBV18
CDR3aa: CASSRQGRIETQYF
CDR3nt: TGTGCCAGCTCAAGACAGGGACGTATAGAGACCCAGTACTTC

abundance: NA
j_gene: TRBJ2-1
d_gene: NA
v_gene: TRBV4-1
CDR3aa: CASSQYPRGRSYNEQFF
CDR3nt: TGCGCCAGCAGCCAATACCCACGGGGGAGGTCCTACAATGAGCAGTTCTTC

abundance: NA
j_gene: TRBJ1-1
d_gene: NA
v_gene: TRBV7-9
CDR3aa: CASSQTELNTEAFF
CDR3nt: TGTGCCAGCAGCCAGACAGAATTGAACACTGAAGCTTTCTTT

abundance: NA
j_gene: TRBJ2-7
d_gene: NA
v_gene: TRBV6-5
CDR3aa: CASSDLGGEQYF
CDR3nt: TGTGCCAGCAGTGATCTTGGAGGAGAGCAGTACTTC